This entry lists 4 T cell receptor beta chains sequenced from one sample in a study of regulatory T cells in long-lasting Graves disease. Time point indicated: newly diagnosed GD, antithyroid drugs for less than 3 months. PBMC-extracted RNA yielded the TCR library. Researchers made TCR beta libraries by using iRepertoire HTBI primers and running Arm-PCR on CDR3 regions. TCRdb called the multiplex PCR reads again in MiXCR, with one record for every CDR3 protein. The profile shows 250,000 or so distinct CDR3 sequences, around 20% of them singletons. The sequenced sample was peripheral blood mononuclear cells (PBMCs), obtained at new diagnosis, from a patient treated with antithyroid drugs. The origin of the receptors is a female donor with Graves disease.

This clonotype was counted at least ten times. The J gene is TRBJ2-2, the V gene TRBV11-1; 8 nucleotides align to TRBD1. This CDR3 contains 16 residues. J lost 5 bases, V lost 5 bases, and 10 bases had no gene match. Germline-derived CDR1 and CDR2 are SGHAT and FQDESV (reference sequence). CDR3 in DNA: TGTGCCAGCAGCCAAGCAGGGGGCGCGAGAACCGGGGAGCTGTTTTTT. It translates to CASSQAGGARTGELFF.

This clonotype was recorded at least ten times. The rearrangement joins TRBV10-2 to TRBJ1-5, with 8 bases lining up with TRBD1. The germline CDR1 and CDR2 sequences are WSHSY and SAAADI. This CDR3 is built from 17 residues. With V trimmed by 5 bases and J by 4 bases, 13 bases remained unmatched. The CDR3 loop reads CASSQAFGQGPNQPQHF. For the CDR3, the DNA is TGCGCCAGCAGTCAAGCATTCGGACAGGGCCCTAATCAGCCCCAGCATTTT.

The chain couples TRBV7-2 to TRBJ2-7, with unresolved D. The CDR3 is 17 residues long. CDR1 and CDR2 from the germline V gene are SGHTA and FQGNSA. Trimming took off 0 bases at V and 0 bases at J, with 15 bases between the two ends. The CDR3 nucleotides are TGTGCCAGCAGCTTAGCACTCGCCCGAAGGAGCTCCTACGAGCAGTACTTC. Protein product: CASSLALARRSSYEQYF.

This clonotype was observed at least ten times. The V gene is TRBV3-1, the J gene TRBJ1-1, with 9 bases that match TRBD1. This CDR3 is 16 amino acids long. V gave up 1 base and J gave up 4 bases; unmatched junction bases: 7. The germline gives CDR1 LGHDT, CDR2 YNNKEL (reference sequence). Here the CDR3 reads CASSQAGTGQRTEAFF. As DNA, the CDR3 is TGTGCCAGCAGCCAAGCCGGGACAGGGCAGCGCACTGAAGCTTTCTTT.